Reported below is one TCR beta chain. This sample is drawn from a study of blood T cell repertoires in COVID-19. Background on the study: The origin of the acute and convalescent COVID-19 samples was the United States, Italy and Spain.

Sequenced by immunoSEQ multiplex PCR; TCRdb stores in-frame clones only, minus some. The sample consists of fewer than 350,000 clones, about 86% of them appearing once. Patients of the Seattle cohort, enrolled during active infection, were followed longitudinally. CDR1 is SEHNR, CDR2 FQNEAQ, per germline (reference sequence). Trimming shortened V by 8 bases and J by 0 bases, and 13 bases separated the two germline ends. This CDR3 contains 15 residues. This sequence was found in a woman aged 25 to 39 with COVID-19, enrolled during active disease. Sequencing was carried out using peripheral blood. J is TRBJ1-4 and V is TRBV7-9; D is uncertain. DNA of the CDR3: TGTGCCAGCCAGTCATTCCCTGCAACTAATGAAAAACTGTTTTTT. It is translated as CASQSFPATNEKLFF.